This entry describes one T cell receptor beta chain. Antigen specificity is unknown. These data belong to a study of cytomegalovirus exposure and HLA in healthy donors. General observations from the study: Prior analysis indicated that the majority of TCR beta V segments exhibited productivity approximately 87% or approximately 30% of the time. A later analysis linked a missense variant in DCLRE1C to the trimming of TCR beta V and J genes. Presence/absence analyses treated sequencing depth as roughly uniform across donors. Analyzed later, most CMV-associated TCR beta chains appeared HLA-restricted.

The CDR3 loop spans 13 amino acids. The V end lost 7 bases, the J end lost 8 bases, and 17 bases lay between the germline ends. CDR1 and CDR2 from the germline V gene are MNHEY and SVGAGI. PCR used 60 Vbeta primers and 13 Jbeta primers. Only in-frame clones appear in the TCRdb table, and some are missing; sequencing was by immunoSEQ multiplex PCR. In the table there are 99,000 or so clones, around 84% of which are singletons. This sequence originates from a man aged 25-45 years in good health and CMV-seronegative. V usage is TRBV6-5 and J usage is TRBJ1-2; D might be TRBD1 (5 bases). Sequences were obtained from PBMCs. The DNA of the CDR3 is TGTGCCAGCATACGGGCAGGGTCTTTGGGCTACACCTTC. Translated: CASIRAGSLGYTF.